Each of the 19 T cell receptor beta chains below was sequenced from the same sample in a study of T cell repertoires in ileal Crohn's disease. TCRdb's table, derived via immunoSEQ multiplex PCR, lists solely in-frame clones and lacks some. The table records 2,600 or so clones, 90% of them present only once. Before sorting, lamina propria lymphocytes were separated from surgical specimens by density gradient. Sequenced input: CD4+ T cells sorted from the ileum. Receptors were obtained from an adult with Crohn's disease.

The V call is TRBV19, the J call TRBJ2-1, with 8 bases matching TRBD1. The CDR3 has 14 amino acids. Germline trimming cut 4 bases from V and 6 bases from J; bases unmatched to any gene: 5. In germline, CDR1 is LNHDA, CDR2 SQIVND (reference sequence). CDR3 loop: CASSNQGARNEQFF. CDR3 bases: TGTGCCAGTAGTAACCAGGGGGCGCGCAATGAGCAGTTCTTC.

The sample holds one count of this clone. The chain links TRBV30 to TRBJ1-2; D ambiguous. Trimming shortened V by 4 bases and J by 0 bases, and 6 bases separated the two germline ends. This CDR3 has 12 amino acids. The germline V gene has CDR1 GTSNPN and CDR2 SVGIG (reference sequence). CDR3 coding DNA: TGTGCCTGGACTAGCGCTAACTATGGCTACACCTTC. This encodes CAWTSANYGYTF.

This chain joins TRBV27 and TRBJ2-1, with a tentative D call TRBD2 (6 bases). CDR1 and CDR2 (germline): MNHEY, SMNVEV (reference sequence). The V and J ends lost 0 bases and 5 bases respectively, with 11 bases between them. The CDR3 is made up of 15 amino acids. CDR3 sequence: CASSLSRGDHNEQFF. CDR3 DNA sequence: TGTGCCAGCAGTTTATCCCGCGGGGACCACAATGAGCAGTTCTTC.

This clone has a handful of counts. The chain combines TRBV29-1 with TRBJ2-5; TRBD2 agrees at 7 bases. V gave up 2 bases and J gave up 5 bases; unmatched junction bases: 8. Germline CDR1 is SQVTM and CDR2 is ANQGSEA. This CDR3 has 14 amino acids. The CDR3 DNA is TGCAGCGTTGAAAGGGCGGGGGATGGGGAGACCCAGTACTTC. This translates into CSVERAGDGETQYF.

V usage is TRBV28 and J usage is TRBJ2-5; 7 nucleotides match TRBD1. Germline V gene lookup returns CDR1 MDHEN and CDR2 SYDVKM. This CDR3 is 13 amino acids long. After removal of 7 bases from V and 5 bases from J, the junction contained 7 bases not matched to a gene. CDR3 protein: CASTLGGRETQYF. The CDR3 coding sequence is TGTGCCAGCACTCTAGGGGGCCGGGAGACCCAGTACTTC.

CDR3 in DNA: TGTGCCATCAGTGAGCCCATAAGGGGCGAGAACACTGAAGCTTTCTTT. It codes for CAISEPIRGENTEAFF. V gene TRBV10-3 combines with J gene TRBJ1-1; the D gene is possibly TRBD1 (5 bases). Germline values: CDR1 ENHRY, CDR2 SYGVKD. V was cut by 2 bases and J by 1 base, with 14 bases left in between. CDR3 length: 16 residues.

V usage is TRBV5-1 and J usage is TRBJ2-3; 9 bases map to TRBD2. With V trimmed by 0 bases and J by 2 bases, 4 bases remained unmatched. CDR3 length: 16 amino acids. CDR1 is SGHRS, CDR2 YFSETQ, per germline. The CDR3 DNA reads TGCGCCAGCAGCTTGGACGGCGGGAGGGCCACAGATACGCAGTATTTT. It translates to CASSLDGGRATDTQYF.

This CDR3 reads CASTYLQGALPQHF. The CDR3 nucleotides read TGTGCCAGCACCTATCTACAGGGGGCTCTGCCCCAGCATTTT. The genes are TRBV28 and TRBJ1-5; 9 bases match TRBD1. Germline assignment: CDR1 MDHEN and CDR2 SYDVKM. This CDR3 has 14 residues. After removal of 7 bases from V and 9 bases from J, the junction contained 10 bases not matched to a gene.

The genes are TRBV18 and TRBJ1-2; possibly TRBD1 for D (6 bases). CDR1 is KGHSH, CDR2 LQKENI, per germline. The CDR3 runs 13 residues. The V end was cut by 5 bases, the J end by 4 bases, with 11 bases between. CDR3 region: CASSRSDSYGYTF. The DNA for the CDR3 is TGTGCCAGCTCAAGATCGGACAGCTATGGCTACACCTTC.

The chain couples TRBV7-9 to TRBJ2-7, with D perhaps TRBD2 (6 bases). The CDR3 contains 15 residues. Per the germline V gene, CDR1 is SEHNR and CDR2 is FQNEAQ (reference sequence). V lost 4 bases and J lost 7, with 20 bases in between. The CDR3 loop reads CASSSTGTGDDEQYF. DNA of the CDR3: TGTGCCAGCAGCTCCACCGGGACGGGGGATGATGAGCAGTACTTC.

The chain uses TRBV7-2 and TRBJ1-2; D may be TRBD1 (6 bases). CDR3 length equals 15 residues. V lost 6 bases and J lost 8, with 22 bases in between. Germline assignment: CDR1 SGHTA and CDR2 FQGNSA. The CDR3 region has the DNA TGTGCCAGCAGGCAACAAAGCGGCTACAGGGACGGCTACACCTTC. Translated, it gives CASRQQSGYRDGYTF.

V gene TRBV30 combines with J gene TRBJ1-4; 10 bases align to TRBD1. The V gene end was trimmed by 0 bases and the J gene end by 10 bases; junction bases not matched to a gene: 5. From germline, CDR1 is GTSNPN and CDR2 SVGIG (reference sequence). The CDR3 extends over 14 amino acids. DNA for the CDR3: TGTGCCTGGAGTGTAGACAGGGGGCAGAGAAAACTGTTTTTT. Translating it yields CAWSVDRGQRKLFF.

The chain joins TRBV19 to TRBJ2-2; no clear D. Trimming pared 7 bases from V and 0 bases from J, leaving 9 bases between. The V gene's germline CDR1 is LNHDA and CDR2 SQIVND (reference sequence). CDR3 size: 14 residues. The CDR3 nucleotides are TGTGCCAGTAAGGTACAGCCGAACACCGGGGAGCTGTTTTTT. Translating it yields CASKVQPNTGELFF.

This clone was observed a single time. J is TRBJ1-4 and V is TRBV9; D call uncertain. Looked up from germline, CDR1 is SGDLS and CDR2 is YYNGEE. Deletions cut 0 bases from V and 7 bases from J, with 7 bases between. The CDR3 is 13 amino acids. The CDR3 is CASSVDATEKLFF. The CDR3 nucleotides read TGTGCCAGCAGCGTAGACGCTACTGAAAAACTGTTTTTT.

The rearrangement links TRBV6-6 to TRBJ2-7; TRBD2 might be the D (7 bases). The germline gives CDR1 MNHNY, CDR2 SVGAGI (reference sequence). Trimming took off 2 bases at V and 3 bases at J, with 14 bases between the two ends. The CDR3 loop spans 15 amino acids. The CDR3 coding sequence is TGTGCCAGCAGTTACGCCGGGGGGCCCCTCTACGAGCAGTACTTC. It codes for CASSYAGGPLYEQYF.

The chain carries TRBV7-6 and TRBJ1-5, with D possibly TRBD1 on 5 matching bases. CDR1 and CDR2 from the germline V gene are SGHVS and FNYEAQ. This CDR3 comprises 14 residues. The V gene lost 2 bases and the J gene lost 3 bases, with 8 bases spanning the gap. Here the CDR3 reads CASSLSRDNQPQHF. The CDR3 DNA follows: TGTGCCAGCAGCTTAAGCAGGGACAATCAGCCCCAGCATTTT.

The chain combines TRBV19 with TRBJ1-2; TRBD1 agrees at 7 bases. V lost 6 bases, J lost 1 base, and 8 bases stayed unmatched. The length of the CDR3 is 15 residues. Germline V gene data show CDR1 as LNHDA and CDR2 as SQIVND (reference sequence). The CDR3 nucleotides are TGTGCCAGTAGCCCACAGGGGAAGGGTAACTATGGCTACACCTTC. This translates into CASSPQGKGNYGYTF.

The genes are TRBV2 and TRBJ2-7, with D perhaps TRBD1 (6 bases). The CDR3 spans 15 residues. V was clipped by 6 bases and J by 0 bases, with 15 bases between them. CDR1 and CDR2 from the germline V gene are SNHLY and FYNNEI. The CDR3 is CASSLRDISSYEQYF. The CDR3 DNA is TGTGCCAGCAGCCTCCGGGACATTTCCTCCTACGAGCAGTACTTC.

The V gene is TRBV27, the J gene TRBJ1-2, with D tentatively TRBD1 (6 bases). The germline CDR1 and CDR2 sequences are MNHEY and SMNVEV (reference sequence). V was clipped by 4 bases and J by 8 bases, with 14 bases between them. The CDR3 sequence is 13 residues long. The CDR3 sequence: CASSSLSRGGYTF. As DNA, the CDR3 is TGTGCCAGCAGTTCCCTCTCCAGGGGAGGCTACACCTTC.